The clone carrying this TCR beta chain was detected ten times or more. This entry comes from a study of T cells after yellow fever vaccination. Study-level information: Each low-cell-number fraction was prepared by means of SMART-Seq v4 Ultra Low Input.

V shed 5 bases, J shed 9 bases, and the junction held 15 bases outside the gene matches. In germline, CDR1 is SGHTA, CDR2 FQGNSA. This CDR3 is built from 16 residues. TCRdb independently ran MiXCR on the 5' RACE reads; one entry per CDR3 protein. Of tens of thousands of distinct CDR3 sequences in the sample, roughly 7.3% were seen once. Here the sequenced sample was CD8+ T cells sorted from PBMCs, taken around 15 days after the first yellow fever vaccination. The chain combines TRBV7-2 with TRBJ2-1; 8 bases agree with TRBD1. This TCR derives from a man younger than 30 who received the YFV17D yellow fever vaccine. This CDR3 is CASSRRFDQGAREQFF. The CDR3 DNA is TGTGCCAGCAGCCGAAGGTTCGATCAGGGGGCGCGTGAGCAGTTCTTC. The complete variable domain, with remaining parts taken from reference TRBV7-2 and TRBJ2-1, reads GAGVSQSPSNKVTEKGKDVELRCDPISGHTALYWYRQSLGQGLEFLIYFQGNSAPDKSGLPSDRFSAERTGGSVSTLTIQRTQQEDSAVYLCASSRRFDQGAREQFFGPGTRLTVL.